The 14 T cell receptor beta chains listed next were all sequenced from one sample in a study of shared clonotypes between healthy human individuals. Naivety among CD8 cells was defined by CD45RO negativity and positive CCR7 selection, thereby excluding terminally differentiated effector memory CD45RA+ cells. Clones were sequenced by immunoSEQ multiplex PCR, and TCRdb holds only the in-frame ones, with some missing. The repertoire holds around 1.9 million clones, 93% seen once, with around 1.7% in the top ten. The sample taken for sequencing was naive CD8+ T cells from PBMCs. Source of these receptors: a man aged 18 to 30 in good health. Some clones in this sample may be carry-over from other donors' samples.

For this clone: The same CDR3 is also encoded by other DNA sequences in this sample. This chain joins TRBV27 and TRBJ2-7; tentative D call: TRBD1 (6 bases). Per germline, CDR1 MNHEY and CDR2 SMNVEV (reference sequence). This CDR3 is 14 amino acids long. V lost 3 bases to trimming and J lost 1 base, with 10 bases between them. The CDR3 loop is CASSFGQGSYEQYF. CDR3 DNA: TGTGCCAGCAGTTTCGGGCAGGGGTCCTACGAGCAGTACTTC.

This clone was detected once. The chain employs TRBV6-5 and TRBJ2-1; D is undetermined. CDR3 length equals 16 residues. V was cut by 0 bases and J by 3 bases, with 12 bases left in between. Per germline, CDR1 MNHEY and CDR2 SVGAGI. The CDR3 region has the DNA TGTGCCAGCAGTTACTCGCTGGAAGCCGTCTACAATGAGCAGTTCTTC. This gives the protein CASSYSLEAVYNEQFF.

In nucleotides, the CDR3 is TGTGCCAGTAGTATGGCCCCGTTGGGCGGGGAGCTGTTTTTT. It encodes CASSMAPLGGELFF. This chain connects TRBV19 to TRBJ2-2; no firm D call. Germline V gene sequence: CDR1 LNHDA, CDR2 SQIVND (reference sequence). Trimming took 3 bases from V and 7 from J, leaving 12 bases between them. The CDR3 sequence is 14 residues long.

The chain combines TRBV7-6 with TRBJ2-3; D not resolved. The CDR3 is 17 amino acids. The germline gives CDR1 SGHVS, CDR2 FNYEAQ. Deletions cut 1 base from V and 1 base from J, with 15 bases between. The CDR3 is CASSLVSEERRTDTQYF. CDR3 in DNA: TGTGCCAGCAGCTTAGTTTCTGAGGAACGACGCACAGATACGCAGTATTTT.

The genes are TRBV13 and TRBJ1-1, with 8 bases fitting TRBD1. Trimming removed 4 bases from V and 4 bases from J; junction bases left unmatched: 5. There are 14 residues in the CDR3. CDR1 is PRHDT, CDR2 FYEKMQ, per germline (reference sequence). In DNA form, the CDR3 reads TGTGCCAGCAGCTCCCCCAGGGGGCCCACTGAAGCTTTCTTT. Protein product: CASSSPRGPTEAFF.

Only a few counts were recorded for this clone. The gene calls are TRBV29-1 and TRBJ1-2; no reliable D call. This CDR3 region has 10 residues. Between the trimmed V and J ends, which lost 7 bases and 8 bases, there was a span of 11 bases. From germline, CDR1 is SQVTM and CDR2 ANQGSEA. For the CDR3, the DNA is TGCAGCGCGGTCGGAGAGGGCTACACCTTC. Its protein product is CSAVGEGYTF.

The chain carries TRBV5-1 and TRBJ2-5; D is unresolved. Germline CDR1 reads SGHRS; CDR2 reads YFSETQ. Trimming took off 1 base at V and 2 bases at J, with 12 bases between the two ends. The CDR3 is made up of 15 amino acids. The CDR3 nucleotides read TGCGCCAGCAGCTTGTTGATCTTACCACAAGAGACCCAGTACTTC. It is translated as CASSLLILPQETQYF.

This clone was picked up one time. V usage is TRBV9 and J usage is TRBJ2-2, with D possibly being TRBD2 (6 bases). In germline, CDR1 is SGDLS, CDR2 YYNGEE. Trimming removed 0 bases from V and 1 base from J, with 13 bases in between. CDR3 length equals 17 residues. The CDR3, as DNA: TGTGCCAGCAGCGTAGGGGGTAGCGGACTGAACACCGGGGAGCTGTTTTTT. It yields the protein CASSVGGSGLNTGELFF.

This clone has a handful of counts. The rearrangement links TRBV9 to TRBJ1-1; D remains unclear. Germline CDR1 reads SGDLS; CDR2 reads YYNGEE. The V and J ends lost 0 bases and 1 base respectively, with 10 bases between them. The CDR3 covers 15 residues. As DNA, the CDR3 is TGTGCCAGCAGCGTAGTGTCACAGAGGAACACTGAAGCTTTCTTT. Its protein is CASSVVSQRNTEAFF.

V and J are TRBV7-9 and TRBJ2-7; D may match TRBD1 or TRBD2 (7 bases each). V was trimmed by 5 bases and J by 0 bases, leaving 17 bases between them. The CDR3 consists of 16 residues. The germline V gene encodes CDR1 SEHNR and CDR2 FQNEAQ (reference sequence). CDR3 nucleotide sequence: TGTGCCAGCAGCACAGGGGCCGGGGGGATCTCCTACGAGCAGTACTTC. Protein sequence: CASSTGAGGISYEQYF.

The chain uses TRBV5-1 and TRBJ2-7; D unresolved. Trimming pared 0 bases from V and 2 bases from J, leaving 12 bases between. The CDR3 consists of 15 residues. Germline lookup yields CDR1 SGHRS and CDR2 YFSETQ. As DNA, the CDR3 is TGCGCCAGCAGCTTGGACCTCACCGGGCCCTACGAGCAGTACTTC. This sequence encodes CASSLDLTGPYEQYF.

The chain links TRBV27 to TRBJ2-3; perhaps TRBD1 as D (6 bases). Germline CDR1 and CDR2: MNHEY and SMNVEV (reference sequence). The germline V and J ends were trimmed by 2 bases and 2 bases, with 17 bases remaining between them. The CDR3 is 17 residues long. CDR3 sequence: CASSLMQGLLITDTQYF. The CDR3, as DNA: TGTGCCAGCAGTTTAATGCAGGGGCTCCTCATCACAGATACGCAGTATTTT.

The chain is built from TRBV6-5 and TRBJ2-1; tentatively, D is TRBD1 (5 bases). With 5 bases removed from V and 8 bases from J, the gap between germline ends came to 16 bases. Germline V CDR1 and CDR2: MNHEY, SVGAGI. The CDR3 has 14 residues. DNA of the CDR3: TGTGCCAGCAGTATCTCAAATAGGGGTTATGAGCAGTTCTTC. Amino acids: CASSISNRGYEQFF.

The chain has TRBV10-2 and TRBJ2-5; 8 bases agree with TRBD1. V lost 7 bases and J lost 4; bases outside the gene matches: 8. CDR3 size: 14 residues. Per germline, CDR1 WSHSY and CDR2 SAAADI. Written as DNA, the CDR3 is TGCGCCAGCACCGGGCAGGGGGCATCAGAGACCCAGTACTTC. Its protein product is CASTGQGASETQYF.